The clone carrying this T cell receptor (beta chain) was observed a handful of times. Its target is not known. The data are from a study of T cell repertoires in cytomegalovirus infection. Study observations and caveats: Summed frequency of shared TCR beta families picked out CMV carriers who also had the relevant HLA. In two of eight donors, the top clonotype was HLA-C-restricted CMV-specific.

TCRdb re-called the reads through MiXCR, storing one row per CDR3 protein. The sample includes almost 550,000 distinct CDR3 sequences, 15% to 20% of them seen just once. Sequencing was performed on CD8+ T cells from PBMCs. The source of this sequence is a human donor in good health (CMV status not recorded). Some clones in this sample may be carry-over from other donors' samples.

CDR3: CASSAASGTAEQYF. The CDR3 DNA follows: TGTGCCAGCAGCGCGGCGAGCGGGACCGCCGAGCAGTACTTC. The chain links TRBV27 to TRBJ2-7, with 7 bases that match TRBD2. The CDR3 spans 14 residues. Looked up from germline, CDR1 is MNHEY and CDR2 is SMNVEV (reference sequence). V trimming: 6 bases; J trimming: 6 bases; junction bases outside the gene matches: 11.